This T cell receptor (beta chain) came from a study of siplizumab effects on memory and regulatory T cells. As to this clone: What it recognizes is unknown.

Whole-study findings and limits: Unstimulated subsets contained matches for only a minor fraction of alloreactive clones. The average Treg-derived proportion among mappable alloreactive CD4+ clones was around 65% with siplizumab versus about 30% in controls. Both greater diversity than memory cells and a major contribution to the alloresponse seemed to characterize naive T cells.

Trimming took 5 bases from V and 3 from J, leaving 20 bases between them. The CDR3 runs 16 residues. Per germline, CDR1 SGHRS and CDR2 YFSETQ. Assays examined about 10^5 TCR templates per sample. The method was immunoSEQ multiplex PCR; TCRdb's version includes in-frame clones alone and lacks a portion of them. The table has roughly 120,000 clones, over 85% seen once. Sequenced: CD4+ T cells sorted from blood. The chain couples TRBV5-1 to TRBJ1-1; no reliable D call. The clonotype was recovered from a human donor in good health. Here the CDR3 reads CASRSMPRKVDTEAFF. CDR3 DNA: TGCGCCAGCAGATCGATGCCCCGAAAGGTAGACACTGAAGCTTTCTTT.